Below are 10 T cell receptor beta chains sequenced from a single sample in a study of CD8+ T cells in alopecia areata. Treatment specified: oral pan-JAK inhibitor, 5-10 mg twice daily. The authors extracted RNA and reverse transcribed it into cDNA as the sequencing template. Profiling relied on immunoSEQ multiplex PCR, and the TCRdb table lists in-frame clones only, not all of them. The sample lists about 150,000 clones, about 71% occurring once. Source: CD4+ T cells sorted from blood, taken at week 4, from a patient treated with tofacitinib. The receptors originated from a human donor with alopecia areata.

The CDR3 spells CASSRDPGLGGPDTQYF. As DNA, the CDR3 is TGTGCCAGCAGCCGAGACCCGGGATTGGGGGGCCCAGATACGCAGTATTTT. The chain is built from TRBV4-2 and TRBJ2-3, with D possibly called TRBD1 or TRBD2 (6 bases each). The V end was cut by 4 bases, the J end by 4 bases, with 21 bases between. Germline CDR1 and CDR2: LGHNA and YNFKEQ. The CDR3 length is 17 residues.

V usage is TRBV29-1 and J usage is TRBJ2-7; a possible D gene is TRBD2 (7 bases). Trimming cost V 7 bases and J 4 bases, with 14 bases left between them. The CDR3 covers 12 residues. In germline, CDR1 is SQVTM, CDR2 ANQGSEA. The CDR3 DNA sequence: TGCAGCGCCGGTCGGGGGGCTTACGAGCAGTACTTC. This encodes CSAGRGAYEQYF.

The rearrangement uses TRBV5-4 and TRBJ2-2; 7 bases fit TRBD2. CDR3 length equals 15 residues. With V trimmed by 4 bases and J by 0 bases, 3 bases remained unmatched. Germline V gene data show CDR1 as SGHNT and CDR2 as YYREEE (reference sequence). The CDR3 region has the DNA TGTGCCAGCAGCCCGGGGGGTACGAACACCGGGGAGCTGTTTTTT. Amino acid sequence: CASSPGGTNTGELFF.

The gene calls are TRBV5-1 and TRBJ2-1; possibly TRBD1 for D (6 bases). The V gene's germline CDR1 is SGHRS and CDR2 YFSETQ. V was clipped by 4 bases and J by 7 bases, with 15 bases between them. The CDR3 runs to 14 residues. The CDR3 spells CASSLPRTVNEQFF. As DNA, the CDR3 is TGCGCCAGCAGCCTTCCCAGGACAGTGAATGAGCAGTTCTTC.

The V call is TRBV9, the J call TRBJ2-5; 7 bases line up with TRBD2. The CDR3 extends over 15 amino acids. Germline-derived CDR1 and CDR2 are SGDLS and YYNGEE. The ends lost 0 bases at V and 4 bases at J; junction bases unmatched: 6. Written as DNA, the CDR3 is TGTGCCAGCAGCGTAGGGGCGGGGGTGAGAGAGACCCAGTACTTC. This codes for CASSVGAGVRETQYF.

The chain recombines TRBV7-9 with TRBJ1-1, with D perhaps TRBD1 (5 bases). The ends were cut back, 3 bases at V and 1 base at J, with 9 bases in the middle. The germline V gene has CDR1 SEHNR and CDR2 FQNEAQ (reference sequence). The CDR3 length is 14 residues. The CDR3 coding sequence is TGTGCCAGCAGCTTTGGGGCCTCGAACACTGAAGCTTTCTTT. Amino acids: CASSFGASNTEAFF. The entire variable domain, with the rest obtained from reference TRBV7-9 and TRBJ1-1, is as follows: DTGVSQNPRHKITKRGQNVTFRCDPISEHNRLYWYRQTLGQGPEFLTYFQNEAQLEKSRLLSDRFSAERPKGSFSTLEIQRTEQGDSAMYLCASSFGASNTEAFFGQGTRLTVV.

This chain joins TRBV30 and TRBJ2-1, with D possibly TRBD1 on 8 matching bases. CDR1 and CDR2 (germline): GTSNPN, SVGIG (reference sequence). This CDR3 spans 14 amino acids. V gave up 4 bases and J gave up 3 bases, with 13 bases separating them. CDR3 bases: TGTGCCTGGACCACAGGGGGGGACTACAATGAGCAGTTCTTC. Residues: CAWTTGGDYNEQFF.

The chain joins TRBV6-6 to TRBJ1-5, with TRBD1 matching 7 bases. Germline assignment: CDR1 MNHNY and CDR2 SVGAGI (reference sequence). The junction had 6 bases not matched to a gene; V was cut back by 10 bases and J by 0 bases. The CDR3 consists of 14 residues. The CDR3 sequence: CATEGAYSNQPQHF. CDR3 coding DNA: TGTGCCACCGAGGGGGCCTATAGCAATCAGCCCCAGCATTTT.

This clone occurred many times. This chain's CDR3 is CASSPYRVGGTAGYEQYF. DNA of the CDR3: TGTGCCAGCAGCCCCTACCGTGTCGGGGGGACCGCAGGCTACGAGCAGTACTTC. V usage is TRBV7-8 and J usage is TRBJ2-7; 7 bases map to TRBD2. The CDR3 extends over 18 amino acids. Germline V gives CDR1 SGHVS, CDR2 FQNEAQ. Unmatched junction bases numbered 19, after V lost 5 bases and J lost 3 bases.

This clone was observed a few times. This chain links TRBV29-1 with TRBJ1-2; 7 nucleotides match TRBD1. V trimming: 7 bases; J trimming: 7 bases; junction bases outside the gene matches: 3. Germline CDR1 is SQVTM and CDR2 is ANQGSEA. The CDR3 is made up of 10 amino acids. CDR3 nucleotide sequence: TGCAGCGCTGGGACAGTTGGCTACACCTTC. Amino acid sequence: CSAGTVGYTF. The full variable domain, rest sourced from reference TRBV29-1 and TRBJ1-2, is SAVISQKPSRDICQRGTSLTIQCQVDSQVTMMFWYRQQPGQSLTLIATANQGSEATYESGFVIDKFPISRPNLTFSTLTVSNMSPEDSSIYLCSAGTVGYTFGSGTRLTVV.